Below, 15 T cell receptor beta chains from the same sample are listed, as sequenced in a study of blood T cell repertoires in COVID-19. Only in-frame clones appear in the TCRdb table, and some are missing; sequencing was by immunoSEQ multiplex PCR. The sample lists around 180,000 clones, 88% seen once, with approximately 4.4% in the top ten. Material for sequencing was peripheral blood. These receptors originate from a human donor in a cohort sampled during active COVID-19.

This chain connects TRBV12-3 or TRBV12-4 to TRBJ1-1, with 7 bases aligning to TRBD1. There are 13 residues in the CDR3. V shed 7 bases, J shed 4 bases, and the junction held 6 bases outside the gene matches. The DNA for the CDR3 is TGTGCCAGCACCCCGGACAGGCCCACTGAAGCTTTCTTT. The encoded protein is CASTPDRPTEAFF.

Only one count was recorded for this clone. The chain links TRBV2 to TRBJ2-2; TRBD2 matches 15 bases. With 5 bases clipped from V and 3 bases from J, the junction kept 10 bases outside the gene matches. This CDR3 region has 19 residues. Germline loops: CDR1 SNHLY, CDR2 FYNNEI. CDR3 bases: TGTGCCAGCAGTCCACGGACTAGCGGGGGGGCTCTCGACACCGGGGAGCTGTTTTTT. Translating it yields CASSPRTSGGALDTGELFF.

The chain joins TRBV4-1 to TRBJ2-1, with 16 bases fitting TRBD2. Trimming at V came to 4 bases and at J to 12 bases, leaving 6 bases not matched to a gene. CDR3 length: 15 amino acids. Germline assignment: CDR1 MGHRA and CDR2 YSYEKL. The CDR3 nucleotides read TGCGCCAGCAGCCCCGGGACTAGCGGGAGGGCGGGGCAGTTCTTC. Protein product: CASSPGTSGRAGQFF.

The CDR3 is CASSLNRGETNEQFF. Written as DNA, the CDR3 is TGTGCCAGCAGCTTAAATCGGGGGGAGACCAATGAGCAGTTCTTC. The chain joins TRBV7-8 to TRBJ2-1; 7 bases fit TRBD2. The germline gives CDR1 SGHVS, CDR2 FQNEAQ. The CDR3 length is 15 residues. With 2 bases clipped from V and 6 bases from J, the junction kept 7 bases outside the gene matches.

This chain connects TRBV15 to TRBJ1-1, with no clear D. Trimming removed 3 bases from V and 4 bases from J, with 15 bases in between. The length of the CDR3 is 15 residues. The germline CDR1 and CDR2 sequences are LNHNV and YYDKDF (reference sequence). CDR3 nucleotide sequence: TGTGCCACCAGCAGGCCTACTCAAGCGGGCACTGAAGCTTTCTTT. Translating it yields CATSRPTQAGTEAFF.

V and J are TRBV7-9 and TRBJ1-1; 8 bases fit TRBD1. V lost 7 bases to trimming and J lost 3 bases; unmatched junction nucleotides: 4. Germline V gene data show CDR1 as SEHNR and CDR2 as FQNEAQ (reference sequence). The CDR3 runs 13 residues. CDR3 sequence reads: CASTGQGYTEAFF. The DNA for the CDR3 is TGTGCCAGCACCGGACAGGGTTACACTGAAGCTTTCTTT.

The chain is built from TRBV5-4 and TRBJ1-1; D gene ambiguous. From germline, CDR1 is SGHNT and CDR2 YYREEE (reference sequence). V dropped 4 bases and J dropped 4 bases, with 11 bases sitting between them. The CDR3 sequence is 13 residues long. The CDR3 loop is CASSPLVGTEAFF. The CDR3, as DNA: TGTGCCAGCAGCCCCCTGGTCGGCACTGAAGCTTTCTTT.

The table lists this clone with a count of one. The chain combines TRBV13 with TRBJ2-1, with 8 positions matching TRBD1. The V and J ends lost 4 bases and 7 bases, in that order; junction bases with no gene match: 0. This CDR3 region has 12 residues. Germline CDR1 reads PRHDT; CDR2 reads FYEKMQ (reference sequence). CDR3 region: CASSWTGNEQFF. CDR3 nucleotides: TGTGCCAGCAGCTGGACAGGGAATGAGCAGTTCTTC.

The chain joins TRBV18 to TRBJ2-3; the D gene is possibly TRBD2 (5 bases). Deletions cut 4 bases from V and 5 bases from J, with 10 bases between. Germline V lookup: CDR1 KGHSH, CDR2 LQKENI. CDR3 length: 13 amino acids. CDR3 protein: CASSLLALDTQYF. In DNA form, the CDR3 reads TGTGCCAGCTCACTTCTAGCTCTAGATACGCAGTATTTT.

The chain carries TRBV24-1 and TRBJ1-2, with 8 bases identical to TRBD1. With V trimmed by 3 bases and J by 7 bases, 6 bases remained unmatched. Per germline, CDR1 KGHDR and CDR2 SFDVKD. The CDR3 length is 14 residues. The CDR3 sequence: CATSDRTGTLGYTF. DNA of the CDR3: TGTGCCACCAGTGATCGGACAGGGACTCTTGGCTACACCTTC.

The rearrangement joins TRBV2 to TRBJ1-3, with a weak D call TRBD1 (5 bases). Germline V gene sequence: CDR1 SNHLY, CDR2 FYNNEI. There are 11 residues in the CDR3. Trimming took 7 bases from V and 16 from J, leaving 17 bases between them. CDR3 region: CASKLETVTYF. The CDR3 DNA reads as TGTGCCAGCAAATTAGAGACAGTAACCTATTTT.

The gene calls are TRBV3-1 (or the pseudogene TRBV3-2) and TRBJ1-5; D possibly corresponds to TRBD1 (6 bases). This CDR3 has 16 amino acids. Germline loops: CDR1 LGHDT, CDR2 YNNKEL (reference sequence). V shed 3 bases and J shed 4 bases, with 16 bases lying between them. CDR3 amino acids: CASSHHSAGVNQPQHF. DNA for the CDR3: TGTGCCAGCAGCCATCATAGCGCAGGGGTAAATCAGCCCCAGCATTTT.

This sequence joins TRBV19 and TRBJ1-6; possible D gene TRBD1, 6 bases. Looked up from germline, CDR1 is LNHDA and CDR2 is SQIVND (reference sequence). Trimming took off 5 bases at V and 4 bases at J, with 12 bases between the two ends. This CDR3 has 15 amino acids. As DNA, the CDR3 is TGTGCCAGTAGTCCCTCGACAGGATATAATTCACCCCTCCACTTT. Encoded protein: CASSPSTGYNSPLHF.

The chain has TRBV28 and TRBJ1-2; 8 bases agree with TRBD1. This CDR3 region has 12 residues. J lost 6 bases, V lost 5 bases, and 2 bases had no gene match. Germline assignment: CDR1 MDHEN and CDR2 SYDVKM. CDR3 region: CASSTGGDGYTF. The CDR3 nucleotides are TGTGCCAGCAGTACAGGGGGGGATGGCTACACCTTC.

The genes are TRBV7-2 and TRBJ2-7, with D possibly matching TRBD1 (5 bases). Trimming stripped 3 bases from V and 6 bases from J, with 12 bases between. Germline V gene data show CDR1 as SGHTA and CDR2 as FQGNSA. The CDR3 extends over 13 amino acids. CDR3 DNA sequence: TGTGCCAGCAGCTTGGGGCTGCTTGGCGAGCAGTACTTC. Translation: CASSLGLLGEQYF.